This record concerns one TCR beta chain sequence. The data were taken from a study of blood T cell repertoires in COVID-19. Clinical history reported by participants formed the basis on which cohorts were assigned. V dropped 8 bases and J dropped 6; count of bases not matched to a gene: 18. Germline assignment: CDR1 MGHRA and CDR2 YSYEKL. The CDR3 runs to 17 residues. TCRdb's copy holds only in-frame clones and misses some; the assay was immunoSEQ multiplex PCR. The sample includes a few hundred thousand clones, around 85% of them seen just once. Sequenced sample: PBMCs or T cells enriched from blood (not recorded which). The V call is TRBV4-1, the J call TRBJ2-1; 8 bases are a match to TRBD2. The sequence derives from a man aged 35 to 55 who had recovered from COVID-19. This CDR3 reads CASRSEGESGSGNEQFF. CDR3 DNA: TGCGCCAGCCGAAGCGAGGGGGAAAGCGGGAGTGGCAATGAGCAGTTCTTC.